Below, 5 T cell receptor beta chains from the same sample are listed, as sequenced in a study of CD8+CD57+ T cells in acquired aplastic anemia. By flow cytometry, patients selected for sequencing had shown an expansion of CD8+CD57+ cells. CDR3 and TCR beta VDJ profiling relied on a genomic DNA template. Using its own MiXCR run on the reads, TCRdb lists one record per CDR3 protein. The table records under 200,000 distinct CDR3 sequences, 48% of them present only once. Material for sequencing was sorted CD4+, CD8+, or CD8+CD57+ T cells (not recorded which) from PBMCs. Receptor source: a human donor with aplastic anemia.

In this sample, this clonotype turned up many times. V and J are TRBV6-1 and TRBJ1-1; 8 bases map to TRBD1. The J segment lost 5 bases and the V segment lost 7 bases, leaving 12 bases of the junction unmatched. Per germline, CDR1 MNHNS and CDR2 SASEGT. The CDR3 contains 15 residues. The CDR3 DNA reads as TGTGCCAGCACTCGGACAGGGAATAGCTTGACTGAAGCTTTCTTT. This translates into CASTRTGNSLTEAFF.

V and J are TRBV11-2 and TRBJ2-1, with D possibly being TRBD1 or TRBD2 (6 bases each). The CDR3 has 16 amino acids. CDR1 is SGHAT, CDR2 FQNNGV, per germline. With 5 bases removed from V and 7 bases from J, the gap between germline ends came to 21 bases. The CDR3 DNA is TGTGCCAGCAGCGGGGGGCTGGGGCAGGGGTTGAATGAGCAGTTCTTC. Translation: CASSGGLGQGLNEQFF.

This chain joins TRBV24-1 and TRBJ1-6; no clear D gene. Per germline, CDR1 KGHDR and CDR2 SFDVKD. The CDR3 totals 14 residues. V was clipped by 1 base and J by 7 bases, with 7 bases between them. The CDR3 loop is CATSDFMENSPLHF. Here the CDR3 DNA reads TGTGCCACCAGTGATTTTATGGAGAATTCACCCCTCCACTTT.

This clonotype turned up a few times. The chain has TRBV7-9 and TRBJ1-2; D is ambiguous. Germline V gene lookup returns CDR1 SEHNR and CDR2 FQNEAQ (reference sequence). CDR3 length equals 12 residues. V lost 5 bases to trimming and J lost 8 bases, with 12 bases between them. As DNA, the CDR3 is TGTGCCAGCAGCCCGGACCTGTGGGGCTACACCTTC. Its translation: CASSPDLWGYTF.

This clonotype appeared a few times. The chain links TRBV28 to TRBJ2-2; D unresolved. V lost 9 bases, J lost 6 bases, and 14 bases lay in between. The CDR3 is 13 amino acids. Germline assignment: CDR1 MDHEN and CDR2 SYDVKM. The CDR3 is CASRPLGPGELFF. In DNA, the CDR3 is TGTGCCAGTCGACCACTGGGCCCCGGGGAGCTGTTTTTT.